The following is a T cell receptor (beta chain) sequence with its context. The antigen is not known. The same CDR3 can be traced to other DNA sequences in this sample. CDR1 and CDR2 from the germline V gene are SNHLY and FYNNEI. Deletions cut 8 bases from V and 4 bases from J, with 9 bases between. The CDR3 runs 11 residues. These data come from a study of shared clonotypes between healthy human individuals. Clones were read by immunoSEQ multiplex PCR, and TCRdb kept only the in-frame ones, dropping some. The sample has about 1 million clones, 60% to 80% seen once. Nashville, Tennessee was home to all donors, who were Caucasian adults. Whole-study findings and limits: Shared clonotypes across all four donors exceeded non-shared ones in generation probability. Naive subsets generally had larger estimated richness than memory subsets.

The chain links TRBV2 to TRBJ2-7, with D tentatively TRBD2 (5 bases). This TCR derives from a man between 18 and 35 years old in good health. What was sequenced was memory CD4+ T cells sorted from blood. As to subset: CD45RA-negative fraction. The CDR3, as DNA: TGTGCCAGCCGCCGAGGGTACGAGCAGTACTTC. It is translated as CASRRGYEQYF.